This is a list of T cell receptor beta chains from one sample in a study of siplizumab effects on memory and regulatory T cells. Data came from immunoSEQ multiplex PCR; TCRdb stores just in-frame clones and leaves some out. The sample has roughly 92,000 clones, about 93% seen once. Sequenced sample: non-Treg CD4+ T cells sorted from blood. These receptors all come from a human donor in good health. Each CDR3 is given without its conserved first and last residue.

v_call	j_call	cdr3_aa
TRBV28	TRBJ2-5	ASSLRRTGGQETQY
TRBV19	TRBJ1-3	ASSTGVRGRVGNTIY
TRBV5-4	TRBJ2-7	ASSHRGEGFYEQY
TRBV15	TRBJ2-5	ATSRIGGQYQETQY
TRBV28	TRBJ1-4	ASSLPGTGEKLF
TRBV6-6	TRBJ1-5	ASQTNRNSNQPQH
TRBV13	TRBJ1-6	ASSFKRQGGSPLH
TRBV28	TRBJ1-6	ASTRKAGRNSPLH
TRBV28	TRBJ2-7	ASSLGTGLY
TRBV2	TRBJ1-3	ASKFAESSIY
TRBV4-1	TRBJ2-7	ASSPGPRDYEQY
TRBV11-2	TRBJ1-3	ASSPSRPGQGNTIY
TRBV7-3	TRBJ2-5	ASSYRQGWETQY
TRBV27	TRBJ2-5	ASRPLAVGRETQY
TRBV5-1	TRBJ2-1	ASSPQLAGEGNEQF
TRBV5-1	TRBJ1-1	ASSFRQPNTEAF
TRBV6-5	TRBJ1-2	ASRVPDRKVGGYT
TRBV14	TRBJ1-1	ASSQELGQGATEAF
TRBV7-2	TRBJ2-1	ASSLALERDSYNEQF
TRBV5-6	TRBJ2-3	ASSLKGPTDTQY
TRBV6-5	TRBJ2-2	ASKNGPNTGELF
TRBV28	TRBJ2-7	ASTSSHEQY
TRBV19	TRBJ2-3	ASRRQTGGTDTQY
TRBV6-5	TRBJ2-1	ASSRLAGLNNEQF
TRBV7-8	TRBJ1-5	ASSLSRGHQPQH
TRBV5-4	TRBJ1-5	ASSFAGNQPQH